The next 21 T cell receptor beta chains were all read from a single sample in a study of blood T cells in healthy people across ages. Primed by a sample-barcoded 5' primer and a J-beta primer mix, a second PCR proceeded for about 6 to 12 cycles. TCRdb processed the 5' RACE reads anew with MiXCR; each CDR3 protein has one entry. The sample has around 500,000 distinct CDR3 sequences, more than 45% seen once; the top ten hold roughly 25%. The sample was blood. The source is a man aged 80 or over in good health.

This chain connects TRBV7-9 to TRBJ2-5, with TRBD1 matching 8 bases. The CDR3 has 15 residues. Germline V CDR1 and CDR2: SEHNR, FQNEAQ (reference sequence). Losses at the gene ends were 1 base for V and 5 bases for J; bases not matched to a gene: 6. The chain's CDR3 is CASSLGSRGPETQYF. CDR3 nucleotides: TGTGCCAGCAGCTTAGGAAGCAGGGGGCCGGAGACCCAGTACTTC.

The CDR3 region has the DNA TGTGCCAGCAGCTTAGCGTCCTTCCAAGAGACCCAGTACTTC. It specifies CASSLASFQETQYF. The genes are TRBV7-2 and TRBJ2-5; D gene unclear. The V end was cut by 0 bases, the J end by 1 base, with 6 bases between. The CDR3 is 14 amino acids. The germline gives CDR1 SGHTA, CDR2 FQGNSA. The entire variable domain, with the rest obtained from reference TRBV7-2 and TRBJ2-5, is as follows: GAGVSQSPSNKVTEKGKDVELRCDPISGHTALYWYRQSLGQGLEFLIYFQGNSAPDKSGLPSDRFSAERTGGSVSTLTIQRTQQEDSAVYLCASSLASFQETQYFGPGTRLLVL.

This clonotype was detected many times. The V call is TRBV6-6, the J call TRBJ2-7; TRBD1 might be the D (5 bases). From germline, CDR1 is MNHNY and CDR2 SVGAGI (reference sequence). Deletions cut 6 bases from V and 2 bases from J, with 14 bases between. The CDR3 covers 14 residues. Written as DNA, the CDR3 is TGTGCCAGCAGCTGGCCAGGGCGAACCTACGAGCAGTACTTC. Translation: CASSWPGRTYEQYF.

This clonotype was detected only a few times. Germline is not matched at one junction end, which may reflect a read error. J is TRBJ2-7 and V is TRBV20-1; the match to TRBD1 covers 7 bases. Per the germline V gene, CDR1 is DFQATT and CDR2 is SNEGSKA (reference sequence). The length of the CDR3 is 13 residues. CDR3 nucleotides: TGCAGTGCAACTACAGGGGCCTCCGACGAGCAGTACTTC. This encodes CSATTGASDEQYF.

Many counts were recorded for this clonotype. The genes are TRBV6-5 and TRBJ2-1; TRBD2 is a possible D gene (7 bases). The V gene lost 6 bases and the J gene lost 0 bases, with 15 bases spanning the gap. CDR1 MNHEY and CDR2 SVGAGI come from the germline V gene. This CDR3 has 16 amino acids. As DNA, the CDR3 is TGTGCCAGCAGGGATAGTAGGGGGGGCTCCTACAATGAGCAGTTCTTC. It yields the protein CASRDSRGGSYNEQFF.

The chain carries TRBV6-2 or TRBV6-3 and TRBJ2-5; 8 positions match TRBD2. The CDR3 covers 15 residues. The ends lost 5 bases at V and 5 bases at J; junction bases unmatched: 10. The germline gives CDR1 MNHEY, CDR2 SVGEGT. This CDR3 is CASSPPLAGTETQYF. DNA of the CDR3: TGTGCCAGCAGTCCCCCCTTAGCGGGGACCGAGACCCAGTACTTC.

This chain connects TRBV20-1 to TRBJ1-2; 8 nucleotides align to TRBD1. The CDR3 extends over 13 amino acids. Germline CDR1 and CDR2: DFQATT and SNEGSKA (reference sequence). Losses at the gene ends were 3 bases for V and 7 bases for J; bases not matched to a gene: 7. CDR3 in DNA: TGCAGTGCTAGGGTGGACAGGGCACCTGGCTACACCTTC. This encodes CSARVDRAPGYTF.

This clonotype was seen more than once but under ten times. J is TRBJ2-6 and V is TRBV7-9; D gene ambiguous. Trimming pared 6 bases from V and 2 bases from J, leaving 11 bases between. There are 15 residues in the CDR3. Germline CDR1 reads SEHNR; CDR2 reads FQNEAQ (reference sequence). The CDR3 DNA reads TGTGCCAGCAGTCCCCTTCTCCCTGGGGCCAACGTCCTGACTTTC. Its protein product is CASSPLLPGANVLTF.

The rearrangement links TRBV29-1 to TRBJ2-1; D may match TRBD1 or TRBD2 (6 bases each). This CDR3 is built from 16 residues. Germline V CDR1 and CDR2: SQVTM, ANQGSEA. Trimming left V 8 bases short and J 1 base short, with 21 bases between. The CDR3 DNA sequence: TGCAGCTCAAGGGGGGCAGGGCCCAGTTCCTACAATGAGCAGTTCTTC. Translated, it gives CSSRGAGPSSYNEQFF.

This chain links TRBV4-3 with TRBJ2-2, with D perhaps matching TRBD1 or TRBD2 (5 bases each). Trimming pared 0 bases from V and 2 bases from J, leaving 10 bases between. This CDR3 spans 16 amino acids. Germline V gene lookup returns CDR1 LGHNA and CDR2 YSLEER. The CDR3, as DNA: TGCGCCAGCAGCCAAGATACTGGGGGAAACACCGGGGAGCTGTTTTTT. Amino acids: CASSQDTGGNTGELFF.

This clonotype was observed many times. V usage is TRBV6-6 and J usage is TRBJ2-3; TRBD2 matches at 11 bases. The V gene end was trimmed by 5 bases and the J gene end by 10 bases; junction bases not matched to a gene: 11. The germline gives CDR1 MNHNY, CDR2 SVGAGI (reference sequence). The CDR3 runs to 15 residues. The CDR3 sequence: CASSTTSGAVVAQYF. CDR3 in DNA: TGTGCCAGCAGTACGACTAGCGGGGCAGTGGTGGCGCAGTATTTT.

With respect to this clonotype: Mismatch with germline at one junction end may stem from a read error. V and J are TRBV7-2 and TRBJ2-1, with D unclear. CDR3 size: 15 residues. CDR1 and CDR2 from the germline V gene are SGHTA and FQGNSA. The CDR3 here is CVSSFGGAAYNEQFF. CDR3 DNA: TGTGTCAGCAGCTTCGGTGGAGCCGCCTACAATGAGCAGTTCTTC. Filled out from reference TRBV7-2 and TRBJ2-1, the complete variable domain reads GAGVSQSPSNKVTEKGKDVELRCDPISGHTALYWYRQSLGQGLEFLIYFQGNSAPDKSGLPSDRFSAERTGGSVSTLTIQRTQQEDSAVYLCVSSFGGAAYNEQFFGPGTRLTVL.

The rearrangement links TRBV5-6 to TRBJ1-1, with TRBD1 as a possible D gene (5 bases). The CDR3 consists of 12 residues. Trimming removed 4 bases at V and 10 bases at J, with 14 bases between. Germline V gene lookup returns CDR1 SGHDT and CDR2 YYEEEE. CDR3 in amino acids: CASSIGADGAFF. Written as DNA, the CDR3 is TGTGCCAGCAGCATAGGGGCAGATGGAGCTTTCTTT.

This clonotype was detected only once. Germline and junction disagree at one end, which may indicate a read error. J is TRBJ2-7 and V is TRBV3-1; no definite D call. The CDR3 is 13 residues long. From germline, CDR1 is LGHDT and CDR2 YNNKEL (reference sequence). CDR3 amino acids: CANSQASIYEQYF. The CDR3 coding sequence is TGTGCCAACAGCCAAGCATCTATATACGAGCAGTACTTC.

Details on this clonotype: Germline and junction disagree at one end, which may indicate a read error. This rearrangement joins TRBV7-9 to TRBJ2-3, with D possibly matching TRBD2 (7 bases). The CDR3 is made up of 20 amino acids. Germline V gene data show CDR1 as SEHNR and CDR2 as FQNEAQ (reference sequence). CDR3 protein: CTSSRYPRRGGPISTDTQYF. The CDR3 DNA sequence: TGTACCAGCAGCCGGTACCCCCGTAGGGGGGGCCCTATTAGCACAGATACGCAGTATTTT.

This clonotype showed up many times. The V and J genes are TRBV6-5 and TRBJ2-1; 7 nucleotides line up with TRBD1. Germline loops: CDR1 MNHEY, CDR2 SVGAGI. This CDR3 comprises 15 residues. V lost 6 bases and J lost 5; bases outside the gene matches: 10. CDR3 sequence: CASRMTGRRDNEQFF. CDR3 DNA sequence: TGTGCCAGCAGGATGACAGGGAGACGTGACAATGAGCAGTTCTTC.

The CDR3 bases are TGTGCCAGCAGTGTCCTAGCGGGCGAGGGTCCGCAGTATTTT. Its protein product is CASSVLAGEGPQYF. This sequence joins TRBV27 and TRBJ2-3; TRBD2 matches at 8 bases. This CDR3 contains 14 residues. J gave up 10 bases and V 5 bases, and 11 bases lay outside the gene matches. Germline CDR1 MNHEY, CDR2 SMNVEV (reference sequence).

The gene calls are TRBV4-3 and TRBJ2-1, with 7 bases aligning to TRBD2. TRBJ2-7 explains the end of the DNA better; the J call may be wrong. This CDR3 has 22 residues. Germline V gene data show CDR1 as LGHNA and CDR2 as YSLEER. The CDR3 region is CASSQDPIGSSSPTREGYEQYF. Written as DNA, the CDR3 is TGCGCCAGCAGCCAAGATCCCATTGGTAGCTCTTCCCCGACAAGGGAGGGTTACGAGCAGTACTTC.

The V call is TRBV6-2 or TRBV6-3, the J call TRBJ2-5, with TRBD2 identical over 7 bases. The germline CDR1 and CDR2 sequences are MNHEY and SVGEGT. The CDR3 runs to 15 residues. Trimming removed 7 bases from V and 4 bases from J; junction bases left unmatched: 12. CDR3 region: CASTGSAGRGETQYF. CDR3 coding DNA: TGTGCCAGCACCGGATCGGCAGGGAGGGGAGAGACCCAGTACTTC.

The chain recombines TRBV27 with TRBJ2-2; TRBD2 is a possible D gene (5 bases). V lost 4 bases, J lost 4 bases, and 10 bases lay in between. The CDR3 consists of 14 residues. In germline, CDR1 is MNHEY, CDR2 SMNVEV (reference sequence). CDR3 nucleotides: TGTGCCAGCAGTTCGAGGGCCCCCACCGGGGAGCTGTTTTTT. This codes for CASSSRAPTGELFF.

The chain joins TRBV5-6 to TRBJ2-1; TRBD2 matches 8 bases. CDR3 length equals 16 residues. Germline V gives CDR1 SGHDT, CDR2 YYEEEE. J was trimmed by 6 bases and V by 1 base; bases with no gene match: 9. CDR3 protein: CASSLFEAGAVNEQFF. As DNA, the CDR3 is TGTGCCAGCAGCTTGTTTGAAGCGGGAGCGGTCAATGAGCAGTTCTTC.